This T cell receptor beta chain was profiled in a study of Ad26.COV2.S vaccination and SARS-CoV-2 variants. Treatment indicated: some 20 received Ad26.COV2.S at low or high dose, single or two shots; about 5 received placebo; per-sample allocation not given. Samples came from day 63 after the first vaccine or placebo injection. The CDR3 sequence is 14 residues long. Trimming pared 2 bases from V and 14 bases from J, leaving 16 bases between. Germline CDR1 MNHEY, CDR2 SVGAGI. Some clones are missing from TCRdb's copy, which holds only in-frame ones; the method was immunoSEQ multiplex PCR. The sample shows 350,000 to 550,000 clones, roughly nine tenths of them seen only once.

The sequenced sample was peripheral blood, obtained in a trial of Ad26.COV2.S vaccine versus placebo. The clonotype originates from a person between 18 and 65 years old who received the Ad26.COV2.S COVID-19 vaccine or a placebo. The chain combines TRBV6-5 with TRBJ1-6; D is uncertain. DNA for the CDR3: TGTGCCAGCAGTTACGGCCCAGCGGGAAGGGCCCTCCACTTT. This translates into CASSYGPAGRALHF.